The clone carrying this TCR beta chain is a singleton in its sample. This sample was included in a study of blood T cell repertoires in COVID-19. Study background: Whether acute or convalescent, the COVID-19 samples came from the United States, Italy and Spain. In each case, the material was cDNA or gDNA derived from T cells, B-cell-depleted T cells, or PBMCs.

Profiling relied on immunoSEQ multiplex PCR, and the TCRdb table lists in-frame clones only, not all of them. The table includes 290,000 or so clones, more than 75% detected once. J gave up 2 bases and V 2 bases, and 8 bases lay outside the gene matches. The CDR3 contains 17 residues. Per germline, CDR1 MGHRA and CDR2 YSYEKL. The chain carries TRBV4-1 and TRBJ2-1, with 8 bases matching TRBD2. What was sequenced was PBMCs or T cells enriched from blood (not recorded which). This sequence was found in a woman under 30 who had recovered from COVID-19. This CDR3 reads CASSQSAGDLAYNEQFF. CDR3 sequence (DNA): TGCGCCAGCAGCCAATCAGCGGGAGACCTCGCCTACAATGAGCAGTTCTTC.